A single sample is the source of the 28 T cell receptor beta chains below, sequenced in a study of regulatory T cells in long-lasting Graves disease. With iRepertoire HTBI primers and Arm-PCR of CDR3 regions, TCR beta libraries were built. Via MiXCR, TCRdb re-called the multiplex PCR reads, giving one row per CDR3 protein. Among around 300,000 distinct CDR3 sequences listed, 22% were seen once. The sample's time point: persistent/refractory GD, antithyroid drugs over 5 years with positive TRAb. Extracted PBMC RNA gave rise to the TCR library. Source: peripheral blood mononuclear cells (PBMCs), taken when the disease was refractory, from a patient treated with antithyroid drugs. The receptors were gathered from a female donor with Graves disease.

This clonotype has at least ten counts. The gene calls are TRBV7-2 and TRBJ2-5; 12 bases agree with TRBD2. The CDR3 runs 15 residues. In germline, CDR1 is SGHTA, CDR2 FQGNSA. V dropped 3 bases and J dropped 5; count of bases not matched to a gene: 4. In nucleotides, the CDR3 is TGTGCCAGCAGCTTGACTAGCGGGAGTGTTGAGACCCAGTACTTC. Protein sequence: CASSLTSGSVETQYF. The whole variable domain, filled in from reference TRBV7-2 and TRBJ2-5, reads GAGVSQSPSNKVTEKGKDVELRCDPISGHTALYWYRQSLGQGLEFLIYFQGNSAPDKSGLPSDRFSAERTGGSVSTLTIQRTQQEDSAVYLCASSLTSGSVETQYFGPGTRLLVL.

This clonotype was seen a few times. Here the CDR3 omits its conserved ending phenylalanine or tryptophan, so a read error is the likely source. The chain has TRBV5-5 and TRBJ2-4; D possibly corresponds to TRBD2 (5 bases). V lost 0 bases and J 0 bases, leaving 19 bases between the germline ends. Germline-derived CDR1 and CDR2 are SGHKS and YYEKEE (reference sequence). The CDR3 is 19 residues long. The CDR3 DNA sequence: TGTGCCAGCAGCTTGGATCGGGGATCCAGACTCCTAGCCAAAAACATTCAGTACCTC. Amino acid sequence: CASSLDRGSRLLAKNIQYL.

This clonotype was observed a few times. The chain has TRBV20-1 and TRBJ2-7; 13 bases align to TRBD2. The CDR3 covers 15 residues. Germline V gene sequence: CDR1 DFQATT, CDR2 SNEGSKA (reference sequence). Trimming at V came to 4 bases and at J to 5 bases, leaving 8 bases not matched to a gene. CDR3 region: CSATRTSGSFNEQYF. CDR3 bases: TGCAGTGCTACCAGGACTAGCGGGAGTTTCAACGAGCAGTACTTC.

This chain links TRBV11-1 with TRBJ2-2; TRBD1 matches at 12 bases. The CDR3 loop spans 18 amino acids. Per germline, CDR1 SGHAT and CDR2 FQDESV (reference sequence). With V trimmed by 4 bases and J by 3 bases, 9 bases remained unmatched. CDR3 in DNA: TGTGCCAGCAGCTCCCCGGGACAGGGGGCTGTGGACACCGGGGAGCTGTTTTTT. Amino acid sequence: CASSSPGQGAVDTGELFF.

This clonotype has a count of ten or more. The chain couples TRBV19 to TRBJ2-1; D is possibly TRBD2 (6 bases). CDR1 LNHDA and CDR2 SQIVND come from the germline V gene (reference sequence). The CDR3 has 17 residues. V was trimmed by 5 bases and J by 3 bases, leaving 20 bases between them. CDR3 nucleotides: TGTGCCAGTAGTGATATGAGCGGGTATTTCCTCTACAATGAGCAGTTCTTC. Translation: CASSDMSGYFLYNEQFF.

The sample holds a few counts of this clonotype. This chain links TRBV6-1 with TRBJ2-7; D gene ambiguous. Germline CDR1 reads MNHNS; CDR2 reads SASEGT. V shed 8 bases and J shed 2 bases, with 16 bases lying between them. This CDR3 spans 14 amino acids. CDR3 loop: CASSPGRVAYEQYF. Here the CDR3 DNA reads TGTGCCAGCTCCCCGGGCCGGGTAGCCTACGAGCAGTACTTC.

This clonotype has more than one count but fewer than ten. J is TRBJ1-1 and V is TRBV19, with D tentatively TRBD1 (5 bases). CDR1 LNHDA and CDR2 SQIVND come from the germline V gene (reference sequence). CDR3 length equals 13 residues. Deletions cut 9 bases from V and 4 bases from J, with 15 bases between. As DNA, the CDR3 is TGTGCCAGCGGATGGGGGGGTCCCACTGAAGCTTTCTTT. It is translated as CASGWGGPTEAFF.

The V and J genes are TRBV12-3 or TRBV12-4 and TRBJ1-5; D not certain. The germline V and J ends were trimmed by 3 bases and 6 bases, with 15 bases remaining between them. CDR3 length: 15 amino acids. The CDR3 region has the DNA TGTGCCAGCAGTTTGTCCGGAGGGCAAGGTCAGCCCCAGCATTTT. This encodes CASSLSGGQGQPQHF.

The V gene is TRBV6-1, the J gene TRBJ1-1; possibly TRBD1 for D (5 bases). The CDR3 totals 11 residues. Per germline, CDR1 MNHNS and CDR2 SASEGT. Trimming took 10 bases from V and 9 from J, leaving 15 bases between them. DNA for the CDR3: TGTGCCACCGGCTATGACAGTAAAGCTTTCTTT. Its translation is CATGYDSKAFF.

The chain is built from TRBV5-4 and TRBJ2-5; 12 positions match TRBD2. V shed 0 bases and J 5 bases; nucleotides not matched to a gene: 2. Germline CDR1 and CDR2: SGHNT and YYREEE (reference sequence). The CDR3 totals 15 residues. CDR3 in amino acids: CASSLGLAGVETQYF. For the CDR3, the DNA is TGTGCCAGCAGCTTGGGACTAGCGGGAGTCGAGACCCAGTACTTC.

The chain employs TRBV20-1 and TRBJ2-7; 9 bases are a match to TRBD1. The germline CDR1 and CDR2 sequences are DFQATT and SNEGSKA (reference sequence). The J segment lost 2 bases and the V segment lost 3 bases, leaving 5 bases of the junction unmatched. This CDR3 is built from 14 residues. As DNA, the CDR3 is TGCAGTGCTAGGAAAGGACAGGGGACCTACGAGCAGTACTTC. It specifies CSARKGQGTYEQYF.

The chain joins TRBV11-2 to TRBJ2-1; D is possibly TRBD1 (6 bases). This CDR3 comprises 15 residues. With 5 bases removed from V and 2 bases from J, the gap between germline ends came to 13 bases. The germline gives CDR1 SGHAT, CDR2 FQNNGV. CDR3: CASSPDRGTYNEQFF. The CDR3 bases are TGTGCCAGCAGCCCGGACAGAGGTACCTACAATGAGCAGTTCTTC.

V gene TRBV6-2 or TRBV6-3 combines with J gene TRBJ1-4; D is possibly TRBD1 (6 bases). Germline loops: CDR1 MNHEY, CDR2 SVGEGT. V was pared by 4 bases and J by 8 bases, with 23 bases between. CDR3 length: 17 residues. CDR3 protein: CASSSQGLLTGGEKLFF. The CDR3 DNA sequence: TGTGCCAGCAGTTCCCAGGGGCTCCTAACGGGAGGGGAAAAACTGTTTTTT.

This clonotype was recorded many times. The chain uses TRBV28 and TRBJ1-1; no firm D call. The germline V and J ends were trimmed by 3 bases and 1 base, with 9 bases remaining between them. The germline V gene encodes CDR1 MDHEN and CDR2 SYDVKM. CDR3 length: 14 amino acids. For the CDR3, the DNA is TGTGCCAGCAGTTTGGAGGAGGGGAACACTGAAGCTTTCTTT. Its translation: CASSLEEGNTEAFF.

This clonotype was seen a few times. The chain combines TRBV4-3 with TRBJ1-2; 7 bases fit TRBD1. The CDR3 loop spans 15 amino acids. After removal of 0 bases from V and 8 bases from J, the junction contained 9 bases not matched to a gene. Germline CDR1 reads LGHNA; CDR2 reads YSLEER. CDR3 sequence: CASSQERQGGFGYTF. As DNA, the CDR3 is TGCGCCAGCAGCCAAGAACGACAGGGCGGTTTCGGCTACACCTTC.

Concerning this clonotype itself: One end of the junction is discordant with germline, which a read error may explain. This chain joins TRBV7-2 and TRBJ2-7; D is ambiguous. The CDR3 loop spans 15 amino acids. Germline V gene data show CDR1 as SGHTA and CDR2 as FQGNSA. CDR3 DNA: TGCGCCAGCAGCCAAGATGTGGGAAAGGGCCGCGAGCAGTACTTC. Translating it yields CASSQDVGKGREQYF.

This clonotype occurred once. CDR3 nucleotides: TGTGCCAGCCGAACCGGCGGGAGGGCCAATGAGCAGTTCTTC. It encodes CASRTGGRANEQFF. The V gene is TRBV28, the J gene TRBJ2-1; 9 nucleotides align to TRBD2. Germline V gene sequence: CDR1 MDHEN, CDR2 SYDVKM. The ends lost 8 bases at V and 6 bases at J; junction bases unmatched: 8. This CDR3 is built from 14 residues.

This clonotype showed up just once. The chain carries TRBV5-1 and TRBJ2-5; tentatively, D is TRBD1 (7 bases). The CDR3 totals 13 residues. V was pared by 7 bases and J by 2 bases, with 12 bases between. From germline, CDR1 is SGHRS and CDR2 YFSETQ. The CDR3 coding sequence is TGCGCCAGCGGGGGGACAGAGCAAGAGACCCAGTACTTC. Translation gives CASGGTEQETQYF.

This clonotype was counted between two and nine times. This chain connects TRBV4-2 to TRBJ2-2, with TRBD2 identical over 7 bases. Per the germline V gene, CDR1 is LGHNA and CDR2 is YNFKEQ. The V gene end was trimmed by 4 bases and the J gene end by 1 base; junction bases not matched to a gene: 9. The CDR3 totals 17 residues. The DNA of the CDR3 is TGTGCCAGCAGCCGATACAGCGGGGAGGGGAACACCGGGGAGCTGTTTTTT. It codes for CASSRYSGEGNTGELFF.

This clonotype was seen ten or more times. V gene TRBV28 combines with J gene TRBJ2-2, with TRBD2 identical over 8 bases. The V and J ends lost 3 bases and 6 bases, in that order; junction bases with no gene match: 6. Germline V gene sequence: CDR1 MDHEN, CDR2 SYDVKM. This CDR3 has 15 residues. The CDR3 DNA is TGTGCCAGCAGTTTTCGGGAGGGCTTTTCCGGGGAGCTGTTTTTT. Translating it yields CASSFREGFSGELFF.

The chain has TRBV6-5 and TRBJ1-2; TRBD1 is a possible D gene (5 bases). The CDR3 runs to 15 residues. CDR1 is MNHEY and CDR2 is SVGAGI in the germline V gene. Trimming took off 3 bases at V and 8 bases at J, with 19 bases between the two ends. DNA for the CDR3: TGTGCCAGCAGTTATAGGTCGGGGACTGTCAAAGGCTACACCTTC. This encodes CASSYRSGTVKGYTF.

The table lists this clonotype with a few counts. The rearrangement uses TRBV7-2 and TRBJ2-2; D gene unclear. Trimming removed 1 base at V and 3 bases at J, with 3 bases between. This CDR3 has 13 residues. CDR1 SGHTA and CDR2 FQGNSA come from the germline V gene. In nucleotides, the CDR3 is TGTGCCAGCAGCTTAGTGTACACCGGGGAGCTGTTTTTT. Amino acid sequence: CASSLVYTGELFF.

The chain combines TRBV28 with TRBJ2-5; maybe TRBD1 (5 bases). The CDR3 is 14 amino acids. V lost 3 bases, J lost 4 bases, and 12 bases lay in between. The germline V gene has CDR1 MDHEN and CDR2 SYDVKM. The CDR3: CASSFQGPRETQYF. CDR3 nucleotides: TGTGCCAGCAGTTTTCAGGGTCCGCGAGAGACCCAGTACTTC.

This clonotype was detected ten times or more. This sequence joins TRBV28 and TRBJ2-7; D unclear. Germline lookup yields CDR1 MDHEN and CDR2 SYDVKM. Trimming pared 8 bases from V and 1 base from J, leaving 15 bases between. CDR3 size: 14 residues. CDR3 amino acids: CASRQHARSYEQYF. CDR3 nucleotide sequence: TGTGCCAGCCGACAACACGCTAGGTCCTACGAGCAGTACTTC.

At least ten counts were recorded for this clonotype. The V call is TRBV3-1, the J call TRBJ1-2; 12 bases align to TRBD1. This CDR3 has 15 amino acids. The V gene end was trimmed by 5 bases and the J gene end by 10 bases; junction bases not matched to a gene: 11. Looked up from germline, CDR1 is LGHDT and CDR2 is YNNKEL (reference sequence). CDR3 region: CASSTLKGQGADYTF. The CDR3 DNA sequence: TGTGCCAGCAGCACCCTGAAGGGACAGGGGGCGGACTACACCTTC.

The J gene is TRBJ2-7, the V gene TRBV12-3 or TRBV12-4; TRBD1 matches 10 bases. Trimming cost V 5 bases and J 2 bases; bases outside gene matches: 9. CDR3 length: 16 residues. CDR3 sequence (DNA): TGTGCCAGCAGTCGACAGGGGGCTATACCAACCTACGAGCAGTACTTC. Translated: CASSRQGAIPTYEQYF.

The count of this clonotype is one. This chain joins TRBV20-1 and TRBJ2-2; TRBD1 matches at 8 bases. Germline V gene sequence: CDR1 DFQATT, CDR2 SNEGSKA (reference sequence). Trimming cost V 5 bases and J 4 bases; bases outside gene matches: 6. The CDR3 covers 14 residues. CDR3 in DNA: TGCAGTGCTGGTGCTGACAGGGGCACCGGGGAGCTGTTTTTT. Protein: CSAGADRGTGELFF.

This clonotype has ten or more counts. In DNA, the CDR3 is TGTGCCAGCAGCGCTAGCGGGAAGAGCGAGCAGTACTTC. Amino acid sequence: CASSASGKSEQYF. This chain connects TRBV9 to TRBJ2-7; TRBD2 matches 9 bases. With 3 bases clipped from V and 6 bases from J, the junction kept 4 bases outside the gene matches. The CDR3 loop spans 13 amino acids. Germline CDR1 and CDR2: SGDLS and YYNGEE.